The 19 T cell receptor beta chains listed next were all sequenced from one sample in a study of cytomegalovirus exposure and HLA in healthy donors. 13 Jbeta primers and 60 Vbeta primers were used for the PCR. Generated by immunoSEQ multiplex PCR, the TCRdb table keeps only in-frame clones and is missing some. The sample includes over 150,000 clones, about 68% of them seen just once. Source material: PBMCs. These receptors were collected from a man aged 25-40 years in good health and CMV-seronegative.

CDR3 sequence: CASSLATSLGSEQFF. In DNA form, the CDR3 reads TGTGCCAGCAGCTTAGCTACTAGCTTAGGCAGTGAGCAGTTCTTC. The chain is built from TRBV7-8 and TRBJ2-1; TRBD2 might be the D (6 bases). The CDR3 contains 15 residues. Germline lookup yields CDR1 SGHVS and CDR2 FQNEAQ. V lost 0 bases and J 9 bases, leaving 15 bases between the germline ends.

The J gene is TRBJ2-5, the V gene TRBV6-5; D remains ambiguous. Germline CDR1 and CDR2: MNHEY and SVGAGI. This CDR3 has 14 residues. Trimming removed 0 bases at V and 1 base at J, with 6 bases between. This CDR3 reads CASSYSMAQETQYF. The DNA of the CDR3 is TGTGCCAGCAGTTACTCGATGGCCCAAGAGACCCAGTACTTC.

The table lists this clone with a few counts. The chain joins TRBV7-9 to TRBJ2-6; the D gene is possibly TRBD1 (5 bases). Looked up from germline, CDR1 is SEHNR and CDR2 is FQNEAQ (reference sequence). V shed 8 bases and J shed 1 base, with 9 bases lying between them. The CDR3 is 14 residues long. CDR3 sequence reads: CASGDSSGANVLTF. The CDR3 region has the DNA TGTGCCAGCGGTGACAGTTCTGGGGCCAACGTCCTGACTTTC.

The chain recombines TRBV5-1 with TRBJ1-1, with D perhaps matching TRBD1 (6 bases). V shed 5 bases and J shed 7 bases, with 15 bases lying between them. Germline CDR1 SGHRS, CDR2 YFSETQ. This CDR3 contains 13 residues. The chain's CDR3 is CASSVAGVGEAFF. CDR3 in DNA: TGCGCCAGCAGTGTTGCAGGGGTGGGTGAAGCTTTCTTT.

This clone occurred a few times. The V and J genes are TRBV19 and TRBJ1-6, with 9 bases fitting TRBD1. From germline, CDR1 is LNHDA and CDR2 SQIVND (reference sequence). There are 14 residues in the CDR3. V was pared by 7 bases and J by 11 bases, with 9 bases of the junction left unmatched. This chain's CDR3 is CASKGGQGKTPLHF. CDR3 bases: TGTGCCAGTAAGGGCGGACAGGGGAAAACACCCCTCCACTTT.

The rearrangement links TRBV7-9 to TRBJ2-7; 9 nucleotides line up with TRBD1. J gave up 5 bases and V 5 bases, and 10 bases lay outside the gene matches. Germline CDR1 reads SEHNR; CDR2 reads FQNEAQ (reference sequence). The CDR3 is 15 residues long. The CDR3 DNA reads TGTGCCAGCAGCGAAATTACAGGGGGCGCAGACGAGCAGTACTTC. Protein product: CASSEITGGADEQYF.

This chain uses TRBV28 with TRBJ2-5; D may be TRBD1 (6 bases). This CDR3 has 15 residues. The germline gives CDR1 MDHEN, CDR2 SYDVKM. Trimming pared 6 bases from V and 2 bases from J, leaving 16 bases between. This chain's CDR3 is CASSFAGERQETQYF. The CDR3 DNA sequence: TGTGCCAGCAGCTTCGCAGGGGAGAGACAAGAGACCCAGTACTTC.

The chain is built from TRBV5-1 and TRBJ2-2; 9 bases fit TRBD1. Germline V CDR1 and CDR2: SGHRS, YFSETQ. CDR3 length: 15 residues. Unmatched junction bases numbered 4, after V lost 3 bases and J lost 4 bases. CDR3 DNA sequence: TGCGCCAGCAGCTGGACAGGGGCCGGCACCGGGGAGCTGTTTTTT. It yields the protein CASSWTGAGTGELFF.

In its sample, this clone was seen a few times. CDR3: CASSMRGGGPYEQYF. The CDR3, as DNA: TGTGCCAGTAGTATGCGAGGGGGGGGTCCCTACGAGCAGTACTTC. V and J are TRBV19 and TRBJ2-7; a possible D gene is TRBD2 (7 bases). The CDR3 length is 15 residues. V lost 3 bases and J lost 2, with 14 bases in between. In germline, CDR1 is LNHDA, CDR2 SQIVND (reference sequence).

CDR3 loop: CASSVSGPSYNEQFF. CDR3 nucleotide sequence: TGTGCCAGCAGCGTCAGCGGTCCCTCCTACAATGAGCAGTTCTTC. The rearrangement links TRBV5-4 to TRBJ2-1; D perhaps matches TRBD2 (5 bases). Per germline, CDR1 SGHNT and CDR2 YYREEE (reference sequence). This CDR3 has 15 amino acids. V was cut by 4 bases and J by 0 bases, with 11 bases left in between.

V and J are TRBV19 and TRBJ2-2, with 11 bases aligning to TRBD1. The length of the CDR3 is 17 residues. The germline V gene encodes CDR1 LNHDA and CDR2 SQIVND (reference sequence). V shed 5 bases and J 4 bases; nucleotides not matched to a gene: 9. Written as DNA, the CDR3 is TGTGCCAGTAGTGTCAGGACAGGGGGCATGAGCACCGGGGAGCTGTTTTTT. It encodes CASSVRTGGMSTGELFF.

The chain has TRBV19 and TRBJ1-5; D gene ambiguous. The V end was cut by 7 bases, the J end by 3 bases, with 19 bases between. Germline lookup yields CDR1 LNHDA and CDR2 SQIVND (reference sequence). CDR3 size: 16 residues. The CDR3 is CASKTLNRVDNQPQHF. The CDR3 DNA sequence: TGTGCCAGTAAAACCCTAAATCGGGTAGACAATCAGCCCCAGCATTTT.

This clone was observed a handful of times. V and J are TRBV2 and TRBJ2-1; perhaps TRBD1 as D (6 bases). V gave up 5 bases and J gave up 7 bases, with 12 bases separating them. Germline V CDR1 and CDR2: SNHLY, FYNNEI. This CDR3 comprises 13 residues. The DNA for the CDR3 is TGTGCCAGCAGTACTACTAGGGGGAATGAGCAGTTCTTC. Protein: CASSTTRGNEQFF.

The chain couples TRBV30 to TRBJ1-2; D gene unclear. The CDR3 sequence is 14 residues long. Trimming cost V 3 bases and J 4 bases, with 15 bases left between them. The germline V gene encodes CDR1 GTSNPN and CDR2 SVGIG (reference sequence). CDR3 loop: CAWSEEGRFYGYTF. The CDR3 bases are TGTGCCTGGAGCGAGGAGGGCAGATTCTATGGCTACACCTTC.

This clone was seen more than once but under ten times. The chain joins TRBV5-1 to TRBJ2-5, with 8 bases that match TRBD2. V trimming: 5 bases; J trimming: 5 bases; junction bases outside the gene matches: 8. Germline CDR1 reads SGHRS; CDR2 reads YFSETQ. CDR3 length: 14 amino acids. The CDR3 nucleotides are TGCGCCAGCAGACTTAGCGGGGCAGGGGAGACCCAGTACTTC. This gives the protein CASRLSGAGETQYF.

Concerning this clone: At one of its ends the junction is not consistent with the germline gene, which may arise from a read error. The gene calls are TRBV2 and TRBJ2-7; D may be TRBD1 (6 bases). Germline V gives CDR1 SNHLY, CDR2 FYNNEI. The CDR3 contains 11 residues. The CDR3 DNA sequence: TGTGCCAGCTCTCCACTCAGGGGTCGGAACTTC. Translation gives CASSPLRGRNF.

J is TRBJ2-1 and V is TRBV7-3; D perhaps matches TRBD2 (5 bases). The CDR3 has 14 amino acids. V shed 2 bases and J shed 9 bases, with 14 bases lying between them. Germline CDR1 is SGHTA and CDR2 is FQGTGA. CDR3 in amino acids: CASSLGDASGEQFF. CDR3 in DNA: TGTGCCAGCAGCTTAGGGGATGCCAGCGGTGAGCAGTTCTTC.

Details on this clone: The identical CDR3 is also encoded by other nucleotide sequences in the sample. The chain recombines TRBV5-1 with TRBJ1-1; 7 bases are a match to TRBD1. J gave up 4 bases and V 0 bases, and 3 bases lay outside the gene matches. The CDR3 totals 14 residues. CDR1 and CDR2 (germline): SGHRS, YFSETQ. The CDR3 protein is CASSLGQGGTEAFF. Written as DNA, the CDR3 is TGCGCCAGCAGCTTGGGGCAGGGGGGCACTGAAGCTTTCTTT.

The chain couples TRBV10-3 to TRBJ2-1; 7 bases align to TRBD1. CDR1 ENHRY and CDR2 SYGVKD come from the germline V gene. Trimming took 3 bases from V and 6 from J; bases not matched to a gene: 20. This CDR3 has 19 amino acids. CDR3 residues: CAISETPRRTGASGNEQFF. The CDR3 DNA sequence: TGTGCCATCAGTGAAACTCCGCGTCGCACAGGGGCTTCGGGCAATGAGCAGTTCTTC.